This T cell receptor (beta chain) was retrieved from a study of cytomegalovirus exposure and HLA in healthy donors. Study-level findings and limits: The authors judged a highly shared variant cluster likely a sequencing artifact. The investigators catalogued 150 or so TCR beta chains as cytomegalovirus-associated.

The primer mix had 60 Vbeta and 13 Jbeta primers. Libraries were prepared by immunoSEQ multiplex PCR; TCRdb keeps only in-frame clonotypes and omits some of them. The sample has some 180,000 clones; over 70% are singletons. This CDR3 comprises 15 residues. CDR1 and CDR2 from the germline V gene are SGHRS and YFSETQ. V was clipped by 1 base and J by 2 bases, with 10 bases between them. Nominally healthy donors provided the samples, though records likely missed some immune exposures. For this clone: Its specificity is unknown.

This TCR was sampled from a male donor in good health and CMV-seronegative. The V call is TRBV5-1, the J call TRBJ1-5; tentative D call: TRBD1 (6 bases). Sequencing was done on a sample of PBMCs. In DNA form, the CDR3 reads TGCGCCAGCAGCTTGCATCCAGGGGGCAATCAGCCCCAGCATTTT. The encoded protein is CASSLHPGGNQPQHF.